The entry below gives a single TCR beta chain sequence along with its context. This CDR3 spans 13 amino acids. V was trimmed by 3 bases and J by 0 bases, leaving 3 bases between them. Germline lookup yields CDR1 SNHLY and CDR2 FYNNEI. The data derive from a study of cytomegalovirus exposure and HLA in healthy donors. The PCR was carried out with 60 Vbeta primers and 13 Jbeta primers. Profiled with immunoSEQ multiplex PCR; TCRdb holds only in-frame clones, not every one. This sample carries more than 150,000 clones, around 85% of them seen once, and the ten largest clones take approximately 3.9%. The V and J genes are TRBV2 and TRBJ1-3; no firm D call. Material: PBMCs. The sequence was collected from a man aged 50-60 years in good health and CMV-seronegative. CDR3 DNA sequence: TGTGCCAGCAGTGATAGCTCTGGAAACACCATATATTTT. Amino acids: CASSDSSGNTIYF.